These 2 T cell receptor beta chains share one sample of origin, sequenced in a study of T-cell memory formation after mild COVID-19 (dated by TCRdb to the early 2020s). The library was obtained by 5' RACE. Sequencer: Illumina NovaSeq 6000. In TCRdb, the public reads were trimmed at Q25 with fastp and aligned with MiXCR, with productive beta chains retained. When rows share a CDR3 protein, they turn into one entry using the most common DNA and genes. Recorded for this sample are around 300,000 distinct CDR3 sequences; about an eighth of them occurred a single time. Roughly 20% of the sample belongs to the ten largest clones. Sample: PBMCs or a T cell subset sorted from them (not recorded which). These receptors originate from a young man who had mild COVID-19 (a few samples of this study predate the infection). The sample titles of this study are shuffled in the database, so cell type and time point are left out; the donor was told from shared clones.

This clonotype was recorded many times. The chain links TRBV5-1 to TRBJ2-7; the match to TRBD1 covers 7 bases. With V trimmed by 3 bases and J by 5 bases, 5 bases remained unmatched. Germline V CDR1 and CDR2: SGHRS, YFSETQ. This CDR3 region has 13 residues. The CDR3 here is CASSYDRENEQYF. The CDR3 region has the DNA TGCGCCAGCAGCTATGACAGGGAAAACGAGCAGTACTTC.

The chain recombines TRBV4-1 with TRBJ2-1; 13 bases agree with TRBD2. There are 16 residues in the CDR3. With V trimmed by 3 bases and J by 6 bases, 5 bases remained unmatched. Germline-derived CDR1 and CDR2 are MGHRA and YSYEKL. The DNA for the CDR3 is TGCGCCAGCAGCCAGTCTCGACTAGCGGGGGGCAATGAGCAGTTCTTC. Translating it yields CASSQSRLAGGNEQFF.